What follows is one T cell receptor beta chain and its context. The data were taken from a study of long-term antiretroviral therapy in people with HIV. The authors ran the immunoSEQ assay, v3.0, at survey level. The data were produced by immunoSEQ multiplex PCR, yet TCRdb's version contains in-frame clones alone and is incomplete. The sample carries tens of thousands of clones, under 85% recorded once. Germline assignment: CDR1 SGHRS and CDR2 YFSETQ. Trimming pared 3 bases from V and 2 bases from J, leaving 11 bases between. This CDR3 region has 14 residues. Sequenced material: unsorted PBMCs, taken 1.1 years before starting antiretroviral therapy. The source of this sequence is a woman in her forties with HIV. The V and J genes are TRBV5-1 and TRBJ1-1, with D tentatively TRBD1 (5 bases). CDR3 amino acids: CASSYGGPNTEAFF. The CDR3 nucleotides are TGCGCCAGCAGCTACGGGGGACCCAACACTGAAGCTTTCTTT.